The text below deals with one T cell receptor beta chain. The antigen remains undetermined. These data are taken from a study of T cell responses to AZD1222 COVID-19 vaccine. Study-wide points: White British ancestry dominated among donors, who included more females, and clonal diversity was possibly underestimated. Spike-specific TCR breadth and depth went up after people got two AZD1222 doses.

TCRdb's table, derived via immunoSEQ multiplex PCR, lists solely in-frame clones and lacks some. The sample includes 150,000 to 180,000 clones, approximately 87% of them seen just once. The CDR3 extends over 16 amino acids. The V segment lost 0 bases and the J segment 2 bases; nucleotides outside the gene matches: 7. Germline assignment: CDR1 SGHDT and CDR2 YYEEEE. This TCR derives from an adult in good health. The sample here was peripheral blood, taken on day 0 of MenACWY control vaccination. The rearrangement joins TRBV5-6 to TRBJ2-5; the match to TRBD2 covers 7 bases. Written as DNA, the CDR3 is TGTGCCAGCAGCTTGGGCCCTAGCGGTAGACAAGAGACCCAGTACTTC. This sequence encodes CASSLGPSGRQETQYF.